This TCR beta chain was obtained from a study of T cells in Graves' hyperthyroidism and ophthalmopathy. About the research overall: Specimen type is peripheral blood, collected at initial diagnosis prior to any treatment.

Patients were aged 18 to 65, had disease duration under 2 months, and had newly diagnosed hyperthyroidism. The diagnoses drew upon clinical symptoms, serum thyroxine and TRAb, thyroid ultrasound and orbital computed tomography. Amplified TCR beta CDR3 regions came from RNA transcripts. In the first-round RT-PCR of the TCR CDR3, the HTBI primer set was used. TCRdb re-analysed the multiplex PCR reads in MiXCR, keeping a single row per CDR3 protein. The sample records 700,000 to 850,000 distinct CDR3 sequences, roughly a third being singletons. Germline assignment: CDR1 KGHDR and CDR2 SFDVKD. V lost 9 bases and J lost 2, with 14 bases in between. This CDR3 region has 14 residues. Study findings and constraints: A model of 13 V-J features distinguished ophthalmopathy from stable hyperthyroidism.

A note on this clonotype: The antigen remains undetermined.

The genes are TRBV24-1 and TRBJ2-3; D not certain. What was sequenced was blood. The clonotype originates from a woman in her thirties or forties with Graves' hyperthyroidism. Written as DNA, the CDR3 is TGTGCCACCGGTTCTTTGGATACCACAGATACGCAGTATTTT. Translating it yields CATGSLDTTDTQYF.